This TCR beta chain was recovered during a study of T cells in Graves' hyperthyroidism and ophthalmopathy. An absence of ophthalmopathy progression within 18 months meant stable Graves' hyperthyroidism. Newly diagnosed hyperthyroidism patients aged 18 to 65 years had disease lasting under 2 months. Germline values: CDR1 SGHTA, CDR2 FQGNSA. Trimming at V came to 6 bases and at J to 0 bases, leaving 8 bases not matched to a gene. This CDR3 has 16 amino acids. The investigators amplified TCR beta CDR3 regions from RNA transcripts. The study used the HTBI primer set for a first-round RT-PCR of the TCR CDR3. TCRdb redid the calling of the multiplex PCR reads with MiXCR, one entry per CDR3 protein. The table lists about 96,000 distinct CDR3 sequences, 51% of them singletons.

Sample: blood. The rearrangement uses TRBV7-2 and TRBJ1-5, with 7 bases aligning to TRBD1. The source is a woman aged 40 to 49 with Graves' hyperthyroidism. The CDR3, as DNA: TGTGCCAGCAGGACCGGGACAGTAAATAGCAATCAGCCCCAGCATTTT. It codes for CASRTGTVNSNQPQHF.